Below are 23 T cell receptor beta chains sequenced from a single sample in a study of tumor-infiltrating lymphocytes in primary liver carcinoma (dated by TCRdb to 2016 to 2017). Without any cell sorting, total RNA and DNA were co-extracted from about 20-30 mg of bulk tissue using the AllPrep DNA/RNA mini kit. Sequencing instrument: Illumina HiSeq 2500. Using a constant-region primer and ProtoScript II reverse transcriptase, TCRbeta-specific cDNA was reverse-transcribed from around 500 ng total RNA. Three nested multiplex PCR rounds, following a slightly modified ARM-PCR procedure, were used to build the TCRbeta libraries. Each of the first two PCR rounds ran for around 10 cycles using multiplex TRBV1-TRBV30 forward primers together with a Cbeta reverse primer. The public reads were reanalyzed by TCRdb: fastp trimming at Q25, MiXCR alignment, in-frame beta chains only. Every CDR3 protein is listed once, alongside the most common genes and DNA of its rows. The sample profile shows fewer than 200,000 distinct CDR3 sequences; around 85% of them were found once. The ten largest clones represent around 18% of the sample.

Material: tumor tissue from primary liver carcinoma. The receptors were sampled from a man aged 35-49 years with primary liver carcinoma and hepatitis B virus infection.

Regarding this clonotype: Without the conserved terminal phenylalanine or tryptophan, this CDR3 likely stems from a read error. V usage is TRBV10-3 and J usage is TRBJ2-1; D gene uncertain. Trimming stripped 0 bases from V and 10 bases from J, with 10 bases between. Germline V gene sequence: CDR1 ENHRY, CDR2 SYGVKD. This CDR3 region has 13 residues. As DNA, the CDR3 is TGTGCCATCAGTGAGTCGACGGAACAGGAGCAGTTCCTC. It codes for CAISESTEQEQFL.

The rearrangement uses TRBV11-1 and TRBJ1-2, with a possible D match to TRBD1 (6 bases). The V gene lost 7 bases and the J gene lost 8 bases, with 17 bases spanning the gap. The CDR3 sequence is 13 residues long. Germline-derived CDR1 and CDR2 are SGHAT and FQDESV (reference sequence). The CDR3 DNA reads TGTGCCAGCATCCAAGATTGGGGGGGCGGCTACACCTTC. This codes for CASIQDWGGGYTF.

Worth noting for this clonotype: A read error is likely, as this CDR3 ends without the conserved phenylalanine or tryptophan. The chain is built from TRBV14 and TRBJ2-1, with TRBD2 matching 8 bases. CDR3 length equals 16 residues. Germline CDR1 reads SGHDN; CDR2 reads FVKESK. Germline trimming cut 9 bases from V and 7 bases from J; bases unmatched to any gene: 17. CDR3 amino acids: CASSDVAGWVNNEQFL. The CDR3 nucleotides are TGTGCCAGTAGTGACGTAGCGGGATGGGTAAATAATGAGCAGTTCCTC.

This clonotype was observed once. V gene TRBV7-8 combines with J gene TRBJ2-1; 8 bases match TRBD2. The CDR3 is 17 residues long. V lost 3 bases and J lost 6; bases outside the gene matches: 13. Germline-derived CDR1 and CDR2 are SGHVS and FQNEAQ. The CDR3 nucleotides read TGTGCCAGCAGCTTCCTACCGGGAGGGCCGGTTTCCAATGAGCAGTTCTTC. Protein sequence: CASSFLPGGPVSNEQFF. Looking up the rest from reference TRBV7-8 and TRBJ2-1 gives the full variable domain: GAGVSQSPRYKVAKRGQDVALRCDPISGHVSLFWYQQALGQGPEFLTYFQNEAQLDKSGLPSDRFFAERPEGSVSTLKIQRTQQEDSAVYLCASSFLPGGPVSNEQFFGPGTRLTVL.

On this clonotype: Its ends do not fully match the called genes, so a read error is possible. The chain employs TRBV12-3 or TRBV12-4 and TRBJ2-3, with D possibly being TRBD2 (6 bases). CDR3 length equals 18 residues. The CDR3, as DNA: TGTGTCAGCAGCCCCCCCCTAGTGGGAGGTCGAAGCACAGATACGCAGTATTTT. It is translated as CVSSPPLVGGRSTDTQYF.

This clonotype appeared many times. The V call is TRBV10-3, the J call TRBJ2-7, with no clear D. V lost 8 bases and J lost 3, with 14 bases in between. Germline V CDR1 and CDR2: ENHRY, SYGVKD. This CDR3 spans 13 amino acids. The CDR3 spells CAISLAENYEQYF. The CDR3 DNA is TGTGCCATCTCCCTCGCGGAGAACTACGAGCAGTACTTC.

This clonotype was seen many times. The rearrangement uses TRBV30 and TRBJ1-2; D not resolved. V gave up 4 bases and J gave up 4 bases, with 10 bases separating them. Germline values: CDR1 GTSNPN, CDR2 SVGIG (reference sequence). This CDR3 contains 12 residues. CDR3 DNA sequence: TGTGCCTGGAAACGATTTCTCTATGGCTACACCTTC. This translates into CAWKRFLYGYTF.

About this clonotype: A junction end diverges from the germline sequence, so it may reflect a read error. The V gene is TRBV29-1, the J gene TRBJ1-2, with D unclear. Per the germline V gene, CDR1 is SQVTM and CDR2 is ANQGSEA. The CDR3 is made up of 13 amino acids. For the CDR3, the DNA is TGCAGTGTTGGGCCTATTACGGGGTTTGGTTACACCTTC. Residues: CSVGPITGFGYTF.

About this clonotype itself: Mismatch with germline at one junction end may stem from a read error. The chain has TRBV10-3 and TRBJ2-3; 8 bases are shared with TRBD2. The CDR3 runs to 15 residues. Germline values: CDR1 ENHRY, CDR2 SYGVKD. The CDR3 is CAISAGGGRTDTQYF. CDR3 nucleotide sequence: TGTGCCATCAGTGCTGGCGGGGGGCGCACAGATACCCAGTATTTT.

Turning to this clonotype: At one end, the junction sequence differs from germline, possibly due to a read error. The rearrangement links TRBV6-1 to TRBJ1-1; D perhaps matches TRBD1 (6 bases). In germline, CDR1 is MNHNS, CDR2 SASEGT. This CDR3 region has 13 residues. CDR3 nucleotides: TGTGCCAACAGTATGGTCTGGGACACTGTAGCTTTCTTT. Protein product: CANSMVWDTVAFF.

This clonotype was observed many times. The chain recombines TRBV7-3 with TRBJ2-3; possibly TRBD1 for D (6 bases). V lost 5 bases, J lost 1 base, and 13 bases lay in between. This CDR3 comprises 15 residues. Germline lookup yields CDR1 SGHTA and CDR2 FQGTGA. This chain's CDR3 is CASSLPTGGTDTQYF. CDR3 sequence (DNA): TGTGCCAGCAGCCTCCCGACAGGTGGCACAGATACGCAGTATTTT.

As to this clonotype: One end of the junction is discordant with germline, which a read error may explain. In DNA form, the CDR3 reads TGTGCCAGCAGTGAAGAAACCCACAATGAGCTGTTCTTC. Translated, it gives CASSEETHNELFF. This chain connects TRBV6-1 to TRBJ2-1; D gene unclear. The CDR3 covers 13 residues. CDR1 is MNHNS, CDR2 SASEGT, per germline.

Concerning this clonotype itself: The junction departs from germline at one end; a sequencing error may be responsible. The rearrangement joins TRBV11-1 to TRBJ2-4, with D maybe TRBD2 (5 bases). The CDR3 runs to 17 residues. Per the germline V gene, CDR1 is SGHAT and CDR2 is FQDESV (reference sequence). The CDR3 sequence is CASGFPGISVTKNIQYF. The CDR3 DNA is TGTGCCAGCGGCTTTCCCGGAATTAGCGTGACCAAAAACATTCAGTACTTC.

In this sample, this clonotype turned up once. The chain has TRBV6-1 and TRBJ2-3; D perhaps matches TRBD1 (5 bases). The CDR3 has 15 residues. CDR1 and CDR2 from the germline V gene are MNHNS and SASEGT. V shed 5 bases and J shed 6 bases, with 18 bases lying between them. The CDR3: CASSKDERGWDTQYF. The CDR3 region has the DNA TGTGCCAGCAGTAAAGACGAAAGGGGATGGGATACGCAGTATTTT.

With regard to this clonotype: The junction differs from germline at one of its ends, possibly a read error. The rearrangement uses TRBV12-3 or TRBV12-4 and TRBJ2-5; no definite D call. The CDR3 runs 13 residues. The CDR3 DNA reads TGTGCTAGCAGCCGAAGCGTGATAGAGACCCAGTACTTC. Amino acids: CASSRSVIETQYF.

With regard to this clonotype: Mismatch with germline at one junction end may stem from a read error. The chain is built from TRBV6-1 and TRBJ1-4; unclear D gene. The CDR3 runs 16 residues. Germline V CDR1 and CDR2: MNHNS, SASEGT. The CDR3 is CASSGAGLAINEKLYF. The CDR3 DNA reads as TGTGCCAGCAGTGGAGCGGGTCTGGCAATTAATGAAAAACTGTATTTT.

This clonotype is classed as medium-sized. V gene TRBV10-3 combines with J gene TRBJ2-3; no firm D call. Germline values: CDR1 ENHRY, CDR2 SYGVKD. V lost 11 bases to trimming and J lost 5 bases, with 14 bases between them. This CDR3 region has 12 residues. CDR3 DNA: TGTGCCTGTGGTAATGAGATAGATACGCAGTATTTT. Amino acid sequence: CACGNEIDTQYF.

A word on this clonotype: At one end, the junction sequence differs from germline, possibly due to a read error. The J gene is TRBJ2-6, the V gene TRBV11-2; 8 bases fit TRBD1. The CDR3 is 21 amino acids. Germline loops: CDR1 SGHAT, CDR2 FQNNGV. The CDR3 protein is CDSSMGGDRGISTSGANVLTF. CDR3 in DNA: TGTGACAGCAGCATGGGGGGAGACAGGGGCATTTCCACCTCTGGGGCCAACGTCCTGACTTTC.

CDR3 coding DNA: TGTGCCAGCAGCTCGTCACTAGCGGGAGTCATCGATGAGCAGTTCTTC. This codes for CASSSSLAGVIDEQFF. This sequence joins TRBV11-2 and TRBJ2-1, with TRBD2 matching 11 bases. The V and J ends lost 4 bases and 8 bases, in that order; junction bases with no gene match: 10. The CDR3 is 16 amino acids. Germline V gene sequence: CDR1 SGHAT, CDR2 FQNNGV.

For this clonotype: Because the CDR3's place on the DNA is in doubt, the DNA is left out and the CDR3 is given as listed by TCRdb. This chain uses TRBV29-1 with TRBJ1-1. With termini counted, the CDR3 has 11 amino acids. CDR1 and CDR2 from the germline V gene are SQVTM and ANQGSEA. The CDR3 region is CSVGRGAEDFF.

V is TRBV29-1 and J is TRBJ2-1; 9 bases are shared with TRBD1. The CDR3 is 14 amino acids. Germline-derived CDR1 and CDR2 are SQVTM and ANQGSEA. V dropped 6 bases and J dropped 3; count of bases not matched to a gene: 6. The CDR3 sequence is CSVMRTGDYNEQFF. The DNA of the CDR3 is TGCAGCGTAATGCGGACAGGGGACTACAATGAGCAGTTCTTC.

About this clonotype: Because the CDR3 is missing its conserved closing phenylalanine or tryptophan, this is likely a read error. The chain combines TRBV29-1 with TRBJ1-5, with a weak D call TRBD1 (5 bases). Between the trimmed V and J ends, which lost 6 bases and 7 bases, there was a span of 13 bases. The CDR3 sequence is 12 residues long. Germline CDR1 is SQVTM and CDR2 is ANQGSEA. CDR3 residues: CSVGGAGQPQHL. As DNA, the CDR3 is TGCAGCGTCGGCGGGGCAGGGCAGCCCCAGCATTTA.

Of note for this clonotype: A much larger clone differs from this one at a single base, so this may be a read error. V and J are TRBV5-1 and TRBJ2-7, with 8 nucleotides matching TRBD1. The length of the CDR3 is 14 residues. In germline, CDR1 is SGHRS, CDR2 YFSETQ. The ends lost 5 bases at V and 2 bases at J; junction bases unmatched: 6. The CDR3 DNA sequence: TGCGCCAGCAGGGATCAGGGGGCCCCCTACGAGCAGTACTTC. Its translation: CASRDQGAPYEQYF.